The present T cell receptor (beta chain) was sequenced within a study of cytomegalovirus exposure and HLA in healthy donors. General study findings and limits: Most observed TCR sequences were rare, whereas some public TCRs were detected in many donors. The majority of CMV-associated TCR beta chains were reported as apparently HLA-restricted in a later analysis. Altogether, about 160 TCR beta chains were recorded as cytomegalovirus-associated.

It was with 60 Vbeta and 13 Jbeta primers that the PCR ran. Clones were sequenced by immunoSEQ multiplex PCR, and TCRdb holds only the in-frame ones, with some missing. This sample's clone table lists 80,000 or so clones. This CDR3 is 14 amino acids long. V dropped 4 bases and J dropped 8; count of bases not matched to a gene: 4. CDR1 is MNHEY, CDR2 SVGAGI, per germline. Of note for this clone: Its target is not known.

This sequence was found in a woman aged 25-40 years in good health and CMV-seronegative. Material: PBMCs. The V gene is TRBV6-5, the J gene TRBJ2-2; 10 bases match TRBD2. CDR3: CASSSLTSGGELFF. The DNA of the CDR3 is TGTGCCAGCAGTTCATTGACTAGCGGGGGGGAGCTGTTTTTT.